The 26 T cell receptor beta chains listed next were all sequenced from one sample in a study of blood T cells in healthy people across ages. Together with a sample-barcoded 5' primer, a J-beta primer mix was included in a second PCR lasting about 7 to 11 cycles. TCRdb passed the 5' RACE reads through MiXCR, listing each CDR3 protein once. The top ten clones hold roughly 12% of a sample with around 1.5 million distinct CDR3 sequences, about 31% of them seen once. The sequencing sample was made of blood. The source is a woman in her twenties or thirties in good health.

The J gene is TRBJ1-6, the V gene TRBV6-1; D uncertain. The CDR3 spans 14 residues. Germline CDR1 MNHNS, CDR2 SASEGT. Trimming removed 3 bases at V and 4 bases at J, with 7 bases between. The DNA of the CDR3 is TGTGCCAGCAGTGAGCGTCTGTATAATTCACCCCTCCACTTT. It specifies CASSERLYNSPLHF.

CDR3 nucleotides: TGTGCCAGCAGCAAAGTCTGGCGACTAGCGGCAAATCAAGAGACCCAGTACTTC. Amino acid sequence: CASSKVWRLAANQETQYF. The chain employs TRBV21-1 and TRBJ2-5; TRBD2 is taken as the D call from the table, unchecked against the DNA. TRBV21-1 is flagged as a pseudogene. This CDR3 contains 18 residues.

This chain uses TRBV3-1 with TRBJ1-2; D not certain. CDR3 size: 14 residues. From germline, CDR1 is LGHDT and CDR2 YNNKEL (reference sequence). V lost 0 bases and J lost 5, with 10 bases in between. The chain's CDR3 is CASSQEEGGYGYTF. The CDR3 DNA follows: TGTGCCAGCAGCCAAGAAGAGGGAGGATATGGCTACACCTTC.

In its sample, this clonotype was seen a few times. As DNA, the CDR3 is TGTGCCAGCAGCACGATTCTAACAGGGCCCTATGGCTACACCTTC. It specifies CASSTILTGPYGYTF. This rearrangement joins TRBV9 to TRBJ1-2; D is possibly TRBD1 (6 bases). V gave up 4 bases and J gave up 4 bases, with 17 bases separating them. Germline-derived CDR1 and CDR2 are SGDLS and YYNGEE. The CDR3 runs to 15 residues.

The gene calls are TRBV5-6 and TRBJ2-5; 8 bases agree with TRBD2. The J call may be faulty, since TRBJ2-7 better matches the DNA end. The germline gives CDR1 SGHDT, CDR2 YYEEEE. The CDR3 spans 14 residues. The CDR3 reads CASSPGGTHYEQYF. DNA of the CDR3: TGTGCCAGCAGCCCGGGAGGGACCCACTACGAGCAGTACTTC.

A remark on this clonotype: The junction differs from germline at one of its ends, possibly a read error. V and J are TRBV7-9 and TRBJ2-1; TRBD1 agrees at 7 bases. CDR1 SEHNR and CDR2 FQNEAQ come from the germline V gene (reference sequence). This CDR3 spans 15 amino acids. The DNA of the CDR3 is TGTGCCGGCAGCTTAGTACAGGGGAGTTACAATGAGCAGTTCTTC. This codes for CAGSLVQGSYNEQFF.

V is TRBV10-3 and J is TRBJ2-1, with D tentatively TRBD2 (5 bases). Trimming cost V 7 bases and J 7 bases, with 17 bases left between them. The CDR3 is 14 residues long. Per germline, CDR1 ENHRY and CDR2 SYGVKD. DNA for the CDR3: TGTGCCATCAAGCCCTTCGGGGATGTAAATGAGCAGTTCTTC. Translating it yields CAIKPFGDVNEQFF.

This clonotype has a handful of counts. This chain links TRBV15 with TRBJ2-3, with D perhaps TRBD1 or TRBD2 (5 bases each). Germline V gene lookup returns CDR1 LNHNV and CDR2 YYDKDF (reference sequence). V was shortened by 0 bases and J by 0 bases, with 7 bases between the two germline ends. CDR3 length equals 15 residues. CDR3 bases: TGTGCCACCAGCAGAGAGGGGGTGAGCACAGATACGCAGTATTTT. Protein: CATSREGVSTDTQYF.

The chain carries TRBV21-1 and TRBJ1-2. TRBV21-1 corresponds to a pseudogene. CDR3 length equals 16 residues. Written as DNA, the CDR3 is TGTGCCAGCAGCAAAGAGGAGGGAACGGTTGACTATGGCTACACCTTC. Translated: CASSKEEGTVDYGYTF.

Worth noting for this clonotype: Since a much larger clone is just one base distant, this may be a read error. This chain uses TRBV29-1 with TRBJ2-3; no reliable D call. CDR1 is SQVTM and CDR2 is ANQGSEA in the germline V gene. V was shortened by 4 bases and J by 6 bases, with 11 bases between the two germline ends. The CDR3 runs 12 residues. CDR3 DNA: TGCAGCGTTGGCCCGCCCGCGGATACGCAGTATTTT. It specifies CSVGPPADTQYF.

This clonotype was seen many times. This chain links TRBV6-5 with TRBJ2-3; 12 bases fit TRBD2. V was clipped by 1 base and J by 6 bases; unmatched bases: 5. The germline V gene has CDR1 MNHEY and CDR2 SVGAGI. CDR3 length: 16 amino acids. The CDR3 loop is CASSYWTSGNQDTQYF. The CDR3 coding sequence is TGTGCCAGCAGTTACTGGACTAGCGGGAACCAGGATACGCAGTATTTT.

CDR3: CASDGGDFPYEQYF. CDR3 in DNA: TGCGCCAGCGATGGGGGGGATTTCCCCTACGAGCAGTACTTC. The chain links TRBV10-2 to TRBJ2-7; 7 nucleotides agree with TRBD2. The CDR3 has 14 residues. Germline V gene lookup returns CDR1 WSHSY and CDR2 SAAADI. V shed 8 bases and J 2 bases; nucleotides not matched to a gene: 9.

This clonotype came up many times. The chain couples TRBV4-2 to TRBJ2-5; D remains ambiguous. The germline gives CDR1 LGHNA, CDR2 YNFKEQ. This CDR3 has 13 amino acids. The V end lost 0 bases, the J end lost 4 bases, and 6 bases lay between the germline ends. The CDR3 coding sequence is TGTGCCAGCAGCCAAGAGTTTTTAGAGACCCAGTACTTC. Translated: CASSQEFLETQYF.

The chain joins TRBV12-3 or TRBV12-4 to TRBJ1-5; no firm D call. This CDR3 comprises 14 residues. The ends were cut back, 3 bases at V and 1 base at J, with 7 bases in the middle. The CDR3 nucleotides are TGTGCCAGCAGTTTTCAGAGCAGCAATCAGCCCCAGCATTTT. Translation gives CASSFQSSNQPQHF.

Remarks on this clonotype: A much larger clone differs by one base, so this may be a read error. This chain joins TRBV5-5 and TRBJ2-1; no clear D gene. The CDR3 spans 12 residues. Germline CDR1 and CDR2: SGHKS and YYEKEE (reference sequence). CDR3 loop: CTSSLPDNEQFF. Here the CDR3 DNA reads TGTACCAGCAGTCTGCCTGACAATGAGCAGTTCTTC.

As for this clonotype: At one of its ends the junction is not consistent with the germline gene, which may arise from a read error. This chain joins TRBV6-2 or TRBV6-3 and TRBJ2-1; 11 positions agree with TRBD2. The CDR3 covers 14 residues. Germline-derived CDR1 and CDR2 are MNHEY and SVGEGT. CDR3 amino acids: CASSPTSGRNGQFF. CDR3 coding DNA: TGTGCCAGCAGCCCCACTAGCGGGAGAAATGGGCAGTTCTTC.

This clonotype was seen a handful of times. The J gene is TRBJ2-1, the V gene TRBV13; 9 bases are shared with TRBD1. V dropped 2 bases and J dropped 0; count of bases not matched to a gene: 8. Germline CDR1 PRHDT, CDR2 FYEKMQ (reference sequence). The CDR3 consists of 18 residues. The CDR3 sequence is CASSLRTGGEFSYNEQFF. In DNA form, the CDR3 reads TGTGCCAGCAGCTTACGTACAGGGGGCGAGTTCTCCTACAATGAGCAGTTCTTC.

This clonotype was found a few times. The CDR3 nucleotides read TGTGCCACCAGCAGAGATAGCGGCGTTCGCAATCAGCCCCAGCATTTT. Its translation: CATSRDSGVRNQPQHF. The rearrangement links TRBV15 to TRBJ1-5, with unresolved D. Germline V gives CDR1 LNHNV, CDR2 YYDKDF (reference sequence). The CDR3 runs to 16 residues. Trimming removed 0 bases from V and 2 bases from J, with 11 bases in between.

This clonotype was observed a handful of times. J is TRBJ2-6 and V is TRBV28; 9 bases are shared with TRBD1. CDR3 size: 16 residues. Germline lookup yields CDR1 MDHEN and CDR2 SYDVKM. V dropped 8 bases and J dropped 2; count of bases not matched to a gene: 7. The chain's CDR3 is CASWGRDRAGANVLTF. CDR3 sequence (DNA): TGTGCCAGCTGGGGCAGGGACAGGGCTGGGGCCAACGTCCTGACTTTC.

This clonotype was counted a few times. The chain uses TRBV12-3 or TRBV12-4 and TRBJ2-7; D ambiguous. CDR3 length: 10 residues. Trimming removed 6 bases at V and 8 bases at J, with 8 bases between. The chain's CDR3 is CASRGLQQYF. CDR3 nucleotide sequence: TGTGCCAGCAGGGGGTTGCAGCAGTACTTC.

The V call is TRBV4-1, the J call TRBJ1-2; D is possibly TRBD1 (5 bases). The germline gives CDR1 MGHRA, CDR2 YSYEKL. The CDR3 covers 13 residues. V lost 0 bases and J lost 6, with 8 bases in between. The CDR3 region has the DNA TGCGCCAGCAGCCAAGATTCAGGGAATGGCTACACCTTC. Protein sequence: CASSQDSGNGYTF.

To note about this clonotype: An end of the junction differs from the germline gene, which may be a read error. V is TRBV5-6 and J is TRBJ1-1, with TRBD1 identical over 7 bases. This CDR3 has 15 residues. Germline CDR1 reads SGHDT; CDR2 reads YYEEEE. The CDR3 sequence is CAGSLRGGGVTEAFF. The CDR3 DNA reads as TGTGCCGGCAGCTTGCGAGGGGGCGGTGTAACTGAAGCTTTCTTT.

This clonotype was detected only a few times. The chain has TRBV29-1 and TRBJ1-1; 8 bases are a match to TRBD1. The V and J ends lost 1 base and 1 base, in that order; junction bases with no gene match: 5. Germline loops: CDR1 SQVTM, CDR2 ANQGSEA. This CDR3 has 15 amino acids. The CDR3 DNA is TGCAGCGTTGAAGTCACAGGGGGGAGGAACACTGAAGCTTTCTTT. This codes for CSVEVTGGRNTEAFF.

The chain is built from TRBV6-2 or TRBV6-3 and TRBJ2-7; 7 nucleotides agree with TRBD2. Per the germline V gene, CDR1 is MNHEY and CDR2 is SVGEGT. CDR3 length equals 12 residues. Trimming removed 8 bases from V and 5 bases from J; junction bases left unmatched: 6. CDR3 amino acids: CASGGVLHEQYF. The CDR3 bases are TGTGCCAGCGGGGGGGTACTCCACGAGCAGTACTTC.

J is TRBJ2-7 and V is TRBV18; D gene uncertain. Germline V gene sequence: CDR1 KGHSH, CDR2 LQKENI. V gave up 4 bases and J gave up 0 bases, with 7 bases separating them. The CDR3 runs 13 residues. In nucleotides, the CDR3 is TGTGCCAGCTCACAGTCAGACTCCTACGAGCAGTACTTC. Encoded protein: CASSQSDSYEQYF. The complete variable domain, with remaining parts taken from reference TRBV18 and TRBJ2-7, reads NAGVMQNPRHLVRRRGQEARLRCSPMKGHSHVYWYRQLPEEGLKFMVYLQKENIIDESGMPKERFSAEFPKEGPSILRIQQVVRGDSAAYFCASSQSDSYEQYFGPGTRLTVT.

The genes are TRBV7-3 and TRBJ2-3, with 8 bases that match TRBD1. Germline CDR1 is SGHTA and CDR2 is FQGTGA. Trimming at V came to 5 bases and at J to 5 bases, leaving 6 bases not matched to a gene. The CDR3 contains 14 residues. CDR3 region: CASSKGQGLDTQYF. The CDR3, as DNA: TGTGCCAGCAGCAAAGGACAGGGTTTAGATACGCAGTATTTT.